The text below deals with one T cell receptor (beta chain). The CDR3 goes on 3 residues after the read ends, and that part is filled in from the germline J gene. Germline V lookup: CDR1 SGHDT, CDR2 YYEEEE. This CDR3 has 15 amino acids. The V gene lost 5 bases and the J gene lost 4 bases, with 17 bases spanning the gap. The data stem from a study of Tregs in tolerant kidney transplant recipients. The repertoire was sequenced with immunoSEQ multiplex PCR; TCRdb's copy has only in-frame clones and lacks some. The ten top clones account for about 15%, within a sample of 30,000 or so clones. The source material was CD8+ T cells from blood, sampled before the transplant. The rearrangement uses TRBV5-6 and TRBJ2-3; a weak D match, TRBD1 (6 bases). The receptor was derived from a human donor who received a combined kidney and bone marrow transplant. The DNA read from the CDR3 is TGTGCCAGCAGGCTTGGGGGCGGAGAGGCAGATACG. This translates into CASRLGGGEADT. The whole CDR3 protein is CASRLGGGEADTQYF. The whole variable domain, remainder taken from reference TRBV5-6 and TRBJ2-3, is DAGVTQSPTHLIKTRGQQVTLRCSPKSGHDTVSWYQQALGQGPQFIFQYYEEEERQRGNFPDRFSGHQFPNYSSELNVNALLLGDSALYLCASRLGGGEADTQYFGPGTRLTVL.